This T cell receptor (beta chain) stems from a study of shared clonotypes between healthy human individuals. Study-wide points: Expectations were that clonotype sharing among donors would be affected by sequencing depth.

This clone has a single count. The antigen remains unidentified. The repertoire was sequenced with immunoSEQ multiplex PCR; TCRdb's copy has only in-frame clones and lacks some. Of 2.5 million or so clones in the sample, roughly 92% are singletons; the top ten hold 0.14%. The specimen was naive CD4+ T cells sorted from blood. The subset: CD45RA+ positively selected. This clonotype was obtained from a young man in good health.

The CDR3 spells CASSLGRNTPGELFF. In DNA, the CDR3 is TGTGCCAGTTCCTTGGGGCGGAACACCCCCGGGGAGCTGTTTTTT. This chain links TRBV6-1 with TRBJ2-2, with D possibly TRBD1 on 5 matching bases. The germline V and J ends were trimmed by 9 bases and 6 bases, with 20 bases remaining between them. The CDR3 extends over 15 amino acids. Looked up from germline, CDR1 is MNHNS and CDR2 is SASEGT.